Each of the 9 T cell receptor beta chains below was sequenced from the same sample in a study of T cell responses to AZD1222 COVID-19 vaccine. Libraries were prepared by immunoSEQ multiplex PCR; TCRdb keeps only in-frame clonotypes and omits some of them. The table has 130,000 to 150,000 clones, roughly 88% seen once. Sequencing used peripheral blood, obtained on day 0 of MenACWY control vaccination. These receptors all stem from an adult in good health.

J is TRBJ1-3 and V is TRBV7-9; D is ambiguous. V lost 0 bases, J lost 4 bases, and 10 bases lay in between. The CDR3 is 15 amino acids. Germline values: CDR1 SEHNR, CDR2 FQNEAQ (reference sequence). In DNA form, the CDR3 reads TGTGCCAGCAGCTTAGCGTCTCTTGGGGGAAACACCATATATTTT. As protein: CASSLASLGGNTIYF. Full variable domain (missing parts from reference TRBV7-9 and TRBJ1-3): DTGVSQNPRHKITKRGQNVTFRCDPISEHNRLYWYRQTLGQGPEFLTYFQNEAQLEKSRLLSDRFSAERPKGSFSTLEIQRTEQGDSAMYLCASSLASLGGNTIYFGEGSWLTVV.

The rearrangement uses TRBV6-1 and TRBJ1-2; 11 bases match TRBD1. Trimming cost V 0 bases and J 4 bases; bases outside gene matches: 1. CDR3 length: 15 amino acids. Germline V CDR1 and CDR2: MNHNS, SASEGT. In DNA, the CDR3 is TGTGCCAGCAGTGAAGCGGGGACAGGGGGCTATGGCTACACCTTC. Its translation is CASSEAGTGGYGYTF.

CDR3 DNA: TGTGCCAGCAGCTTATCCGAACAGGGTTGGTACGAGCAGTACTTC. This translates into CASSLSEQGWYEQYF. The chain joins TRBV7-2 to TRBJ2-7; D possibly corresponds to TRBD1 (6 bases). The length of the CDR3 is 15 residues. V was clipped by 2 bases and J by 4 bases, with 15 bases between them. The V gene's germline CDR1 is SGHTA and CDR2 FQGNSA.

This clone was counted between two and nine times. The chain recombines TRBV14 with TRBJ2-7; 10 bases agree with TRBD2. CDR3 size: 16 residues. Unmatched junction bases numbered 6, after V lost 4 bases and J lost 0 bases. Germline V lookup: CDR1 SGHDN, CDR2 FVKESK. CDR3 residues: CASSLGLAELSYEQYF. CDR3 in DNA: TGTGCCAGCAGCCTTGGACTAGCGGAGCTCTCCTACGAGCAGTACTTC.

The chain joins TRBV5-4 to TRBJ2-3; 7 bases are a match to TRBD1. CDR1 is SGHNT, CDR2 YYREEE, per germline (reference sequence). After removal of 0 bases from V and 2 bases from J, the junction contained 9 bases not matched to a gene. The length of the CDR3 is 17 residues. Here the CDR3 DNA reads TGTGCCAGCAGCTTGGAGAGGGGGCGGACCAACACAGATACGCAGTATTTT. This codes for CASSLERGRTNTDTQYF.

The V call is TRBV4-1, the J call TRBJ1-2; D is uncertain. Germline V CDR1 and CDR2: MGHRA, YSYEKL. V gave up 0 bases and J gave up 4 bases, with 15 bases separating them. This CDR3 has 16 residues. CDR3 protein: CASSQEGLGSSYGYTF. The CDR3 bases are TGCGCCAGCAGCCAAGAGGGGTTAGGTTCTAGCTATGGCTACACCTTC.

The chain is built from TRBV18 and TRBJ1-2; TRBD1 matches 7 bases. CDR1 is KGHSH, CDR2 LQKENI, per germline. V was pared by 4 bases and J by 2 bases, with 4 bases of the junction left unmatched. The CDR3 sequence is 14 residues long. Here the CDR3 DNA reads TGTGCCAGCTCACGGGAGGGACAGAACTATGGCTACACCTTC. This sequence encodes CASSREGQNYGYTF.

About this clone: A read error may produce the germline difference seen at one junction end. The chain combines TRBV15 with TRBJ2-4, with 8 bases identical to TRBD1. This CDR3 has 14 amino acids. Looked up from germline, CDR1 is LNHNV and CDR2 is YYDKDF (reference sequence). The CDR3 sequence: CATSPDRAINIQYF. The CDR3 DNA reads as TGTGCCACCAGCCCGGACAGGGCCATAAACATTCAGTACTTC.

This chain connects TRBV5-1 to TRBJ2-3, with 8 nucleotides matching TRBD2. This CDR3 is 15 amino acids long. Germline V gene data show CDR1 as SGHRS and CDR2 as YFSETQ. With V trimmed by 4 bases and J by 4 bases, 8 bases remained unmatched. CDR3 sequence (DNA): TGCGCCAGCAGCGCCATGCGGGGGGACGCAGATACGCAGTATTTT. Amino acid sequence: CASSAMRGDADTQYF.